This TCR beta chain emerged from a study of blood T cells in healthy people across ages. Primed by a sample-barcoded 5' primer and a J-beta primer mix, a second PCR proceeded for about 6 to 12 cycles. TCRdb fed the 5' RACE reads into MiXCR, producing one record per CDR3 protein. Found here are roughly 1.5 million distinct CDR3 sequences, 35% to 45% of them singletons; the top ten hold approximately 4.1%. This CDR3 has 15 residues. The germline V gene has CDR1 SGHVS and CDR2 FQNEAQ. Trimming removed 1 base from V and 11 bases from J; junction bases left unmatched: 12. V is TRBV7-8 and J is TRBJ2-5, with 8 bases matching TRBD2. The specimen was blood. The clonotype originates from a woman aged 18-29 years in good health. The CDR3 sequence is CASSLDPAGAYEQYF. The CDR3 nucleotides read TGTGCCAGCAGCTTAGACCCAGCGGGAGCCTATGAGCAGTACTTC.